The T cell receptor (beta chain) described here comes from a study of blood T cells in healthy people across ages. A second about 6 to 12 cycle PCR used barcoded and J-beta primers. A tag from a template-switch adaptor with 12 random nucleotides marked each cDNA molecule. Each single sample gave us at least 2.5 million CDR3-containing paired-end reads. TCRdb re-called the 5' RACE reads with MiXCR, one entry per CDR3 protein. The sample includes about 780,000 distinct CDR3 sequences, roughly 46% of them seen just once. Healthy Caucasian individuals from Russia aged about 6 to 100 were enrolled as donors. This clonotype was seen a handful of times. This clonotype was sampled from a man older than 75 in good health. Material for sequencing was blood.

The CDR3 DNA sequence: TGTGCCAGCTCACCACTGCCATCCTACGAGCAGTACTTC. It yields the protein CASSPLPSYEQYF. The V gene is TRBV18, the J gene TRBJ2-7; no clear D. The CDR3 sequence is 13 residues long. With 1 base removed from V and 1 base from J, the gap between germline ends came to 5 bases. Germline CDR1 and CDR2: KGHSH and LQKENI.